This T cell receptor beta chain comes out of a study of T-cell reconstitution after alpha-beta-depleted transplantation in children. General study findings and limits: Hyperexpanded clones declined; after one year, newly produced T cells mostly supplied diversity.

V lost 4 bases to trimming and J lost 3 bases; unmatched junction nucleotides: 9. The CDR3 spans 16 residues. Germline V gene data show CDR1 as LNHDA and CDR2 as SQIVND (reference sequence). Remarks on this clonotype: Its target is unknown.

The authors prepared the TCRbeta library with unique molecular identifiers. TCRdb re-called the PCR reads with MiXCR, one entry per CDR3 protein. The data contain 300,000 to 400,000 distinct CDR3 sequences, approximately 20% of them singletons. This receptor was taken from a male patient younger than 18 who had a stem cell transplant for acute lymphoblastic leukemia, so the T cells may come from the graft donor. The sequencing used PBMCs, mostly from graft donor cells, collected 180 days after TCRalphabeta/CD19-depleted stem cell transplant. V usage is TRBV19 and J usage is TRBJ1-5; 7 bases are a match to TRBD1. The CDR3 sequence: CASSTFPGQSNQPQHF. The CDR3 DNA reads TGTGCCAGTAGTACCTTCCCGGGACAGTCCAATCAGCCCCAGCATTTT.